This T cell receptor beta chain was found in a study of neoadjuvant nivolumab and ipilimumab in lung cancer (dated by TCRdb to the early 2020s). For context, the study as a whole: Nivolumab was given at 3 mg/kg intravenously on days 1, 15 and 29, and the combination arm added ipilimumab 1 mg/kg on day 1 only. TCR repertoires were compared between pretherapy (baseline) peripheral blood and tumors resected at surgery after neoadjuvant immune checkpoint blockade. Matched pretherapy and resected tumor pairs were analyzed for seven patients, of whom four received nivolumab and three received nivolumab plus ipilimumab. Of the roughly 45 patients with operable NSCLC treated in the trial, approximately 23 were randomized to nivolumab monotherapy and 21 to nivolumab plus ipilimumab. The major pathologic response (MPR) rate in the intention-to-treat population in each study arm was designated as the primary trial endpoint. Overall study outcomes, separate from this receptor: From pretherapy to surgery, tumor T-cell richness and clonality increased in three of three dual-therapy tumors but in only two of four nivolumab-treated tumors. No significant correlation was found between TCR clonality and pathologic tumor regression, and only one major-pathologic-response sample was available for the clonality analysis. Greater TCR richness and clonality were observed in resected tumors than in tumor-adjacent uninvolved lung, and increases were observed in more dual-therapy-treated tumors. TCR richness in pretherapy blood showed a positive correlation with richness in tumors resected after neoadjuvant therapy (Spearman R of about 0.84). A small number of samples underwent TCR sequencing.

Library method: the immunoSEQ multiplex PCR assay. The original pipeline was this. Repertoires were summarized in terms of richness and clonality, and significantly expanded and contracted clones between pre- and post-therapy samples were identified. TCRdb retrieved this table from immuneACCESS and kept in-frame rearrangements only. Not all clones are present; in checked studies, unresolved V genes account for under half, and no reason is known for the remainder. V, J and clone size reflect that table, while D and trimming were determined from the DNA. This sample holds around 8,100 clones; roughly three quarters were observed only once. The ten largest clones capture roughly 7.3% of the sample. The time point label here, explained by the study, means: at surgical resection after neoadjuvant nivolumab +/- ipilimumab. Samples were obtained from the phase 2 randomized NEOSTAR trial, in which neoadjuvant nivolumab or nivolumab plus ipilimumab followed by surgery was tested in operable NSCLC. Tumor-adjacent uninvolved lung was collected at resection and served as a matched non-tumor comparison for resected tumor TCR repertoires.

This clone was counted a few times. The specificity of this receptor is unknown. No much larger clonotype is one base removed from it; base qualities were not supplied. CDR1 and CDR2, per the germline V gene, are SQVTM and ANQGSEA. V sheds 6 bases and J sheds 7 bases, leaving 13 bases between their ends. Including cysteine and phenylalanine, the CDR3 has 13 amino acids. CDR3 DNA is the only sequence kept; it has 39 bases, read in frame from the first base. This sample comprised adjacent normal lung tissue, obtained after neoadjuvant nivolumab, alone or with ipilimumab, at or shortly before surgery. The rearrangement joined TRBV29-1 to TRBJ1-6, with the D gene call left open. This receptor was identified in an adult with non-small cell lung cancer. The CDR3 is CSVSTGGNSPLHF. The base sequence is TGCAGCGTGTCGACCGGAGGGAATTCACCCCTCCACTTT.